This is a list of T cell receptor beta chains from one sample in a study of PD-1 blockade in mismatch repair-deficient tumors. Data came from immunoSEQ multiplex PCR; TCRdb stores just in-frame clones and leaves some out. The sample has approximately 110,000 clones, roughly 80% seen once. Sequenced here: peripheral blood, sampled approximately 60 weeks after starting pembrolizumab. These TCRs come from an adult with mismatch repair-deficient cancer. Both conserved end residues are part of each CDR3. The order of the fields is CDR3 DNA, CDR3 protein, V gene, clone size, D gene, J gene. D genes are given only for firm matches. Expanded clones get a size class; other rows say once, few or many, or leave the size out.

TGCGCCAGCAGCGATGGACGGAGGTTTGAGCAGTTCTTC | CASSDGRRFEQFF | TRBV10-2 | . | . | TRBJ2-1
TGTGCCAGCAGTTTGGTAGTGGGTAACTATGGCTACACCTTC | CASSLVVGNYGYTF | TRBV27 | . | . | TRBJ1-2
TGTGCCAGTACCTCGTCCGGGGAATCCTATGGCTACACCTTC | CASTSSGESYGYTF | TRBV19 | . | . | TRBJ1-2
TGTGCCAGCAGCCAAGTGATAGCATCCTACGAGCAGTACTTC | CASSQVIASYEQYF | TRBV14 | . | . | TRBJ2-7
TGTGCCAGCAAGCTCCTTAAGACCCTCGAGCAGTACTTC | CASKLLKTLEQYF | TRBV2 | few | . | TRBJ2-7
TGTGCCAGCTCCCGCTTGGGACGCACTGAAGCTTTCTTT | CASSRLGRTEAFF | TRBV18 | . | . | TRBJ1-1
TGTGCCAGCAGCTTCCCAGAAAGGAGAGGCTACACCTTC | CASSFPERRGYTF | TRBV5-4 | . | . | TRBJ1-2
TGTGCCAGCAGCGGCCCTACGGACAGGGGAGACACCGGGGAGCTGTTTTTT | CASSGPTDRGDTGELFF | TRBV9 | . | TRBD1 | TRBJ2-2
TGTGCCAGTAGTATAACAGCGGGAGTGAATGAGCAGTTCTTC | CASSITAGVNEQFF | TRBV19 | . | TRBD2 | TRBJ2-1
TGCGCCAGCAGCTCGGATGGGGCAGGGGGCGATAGTGGCTACACCTTC | CASSSDGAGGDSGYTF | TRBV5-1 | . | TRBD1 | TRBJ1-2
TGTGCCAGCAGTGAAAGTGGAGGGACGACGGTGGGTACGCAGTATTTT | CASSESGGTTVGTQYF | TRBV6-1 | . | . | TRBJ2-3
TGTGCCAGCAGTTACCTAAGGCGGAATAGCGGCACCTACGAGCAGTACTTC | CASSYLRRNSGTYEQYF | TRBV2 | many | . | TRBJ2-7
TGTGCCAGCAGCTCCCGGGGCGGCACAGATACGCAGTATTTT | CASSSRGGTDTQYF | TRBV7-9 | . | . | TRBJ2-3
. | CASSQELKLSF | TRBV14 | . | . | TRBJ1-1
TGTGCCAGCAGCTTGCGCCAGGTGGGGAACACCGGGGAGCTGTTTTTT | CASSLRQVGNTGELFF | TRBV7-8 | . | . | TRBJ2-2
TGTGCCAGCTCACCCTCGACTGGGAGCTCTGGGGCCAACGTCCTGACTTTC | CASSPSTGSSGANVLTF | TRBV18 | . | . | TRBJ2-6
TGTGCCTGGAGTGTACGGGGGACTAGCGGGAGCGGGGAGACCCAGTACTTC | CAWSVRGTSGSGETQYF | TRBV30 | once | TRBD2 | TRBJ2-5
TGTGCCTGGAGTGTAGGTAGAGTGGACAGGGCAGGCTTC | CAWSVGRVDRAGF | TRBV30 | . | TRBD1 | TRBJ2-7
TGTGCCACCTTCGCACGCAGCTCCTACAATGAGCAGTTCTTC | CATFARSSYNEQFF | TRBV7-9 | once | . | TRBJ2-1
TGTGCCAGTAAGGGACAGTTAAACACCGGGGAGCTGTTTTTT | CASKGQLNTGELFF | TRBV19 | . | TRBD1 | TRBJ2-2
TGTGCCAGCAGCCCGTCGTCCGGGATTGACGAGCAGTACTTC | CASSPSSGIDEQYF | TRBV7-9 | . | . | TRBJ2-7
TGTGCCAGCAGCTTGTCCCGGGAGGGCCTCACAGATACGCAGTATTTT | CASSLSREGLTDTQYF | TRBV5-5 | . | TRBD2 | TRBJ2-3
TGTGCCAGCAGCAGTCGGGACGTAGCCTACGAGCAGTACTTC | CASSSRDVAYEQYF | TRBV7-2 | few | . | TRBJ2-7
TGCGCCAGCAGCCACGGGACTAGCGAGAGGGAGCAGTACTTC | CASSHGTSEREQYF | TRBV4-1 | . | TRBD2 | TRBJ2-7
TGTGCCAGCAGCTCCGAAGGCAGGGATTTATGGACAGATACGCAGTATTTT | CASSSEGRDLWTDTQYF | TRBV5-6 | few | . | TRBJ2-3
TGTGCCAGCAACCAGCAGGGGATGAACACTGAAGCTTTCTTT | CASNQQGMNTEAFF | TRBV5-4 | few | . | TRBJ1-1
TGTGCCAGCAGTGTGCAGGCGGGAGGCAGCACAGATACGCAGTATTTT | CASSVQAGGSTDTQYF | TRBV2 | once | TRBD2 | TRBJ2-3
TGTGCCAGCAGTCTGGGACAGTATGGCTACACCTTC | CASSLGQYGYTF | TRBV6-5 | few | TRBD1 | TRBJ1-2
TGTGCCAGCAGCGGAACCGGGACCACGTTTACCGGGGAGCTGTTTTTT | CASSGTGTTFTGELFF | TRBV5-4 | once | . | TRBJ2-2
TGTGCCAGCAGTGACATTTCGGGAGGGGACTATGGCTACACCTTC | CASSDISGGDYGYTF | TRBV6-1 | . | . | TRBJ1-2
TGTGCCAGTAGTCCGAGCGGGAGCACAGATACGCAGTATTTT | CASSPSGSTDTQYF | TRBV19 | once | . | TRBJ2-3
TGTGCCAGCAGAAGTCAGGGTAGTGGGGCCAACGTCCTGACTTTC | CASRSQGSGANVLTF | TRBV5-4 | . | . | TRBJ2-6
TGTGCCAGCAGTGCTACCCTAGCGACAAGCTCCTACGAGCAGTACTTC | CASSATLATSSYEQYF | TRBV6-1 | . | . | TRBJ2-7
TGTGCCAGTAGTTGGGGAGCCGGCGCAGATACGCAGTATTTT | CASSWGAGADTQYF | TRBV19 | . | . | TRBJ2-3
TGTGCCAGCAGTTTTCGTAAGGAGCAGTACTTC | CASSFRKEQYF | TRBV27 | . | . | TRBJ2-5
TGTGCCAGCAGTCCCCGTACTAGCGGAACCTACGAGCAGTACTTC | CASSPRTSGTYEQYF | TRBV28 | . | TRBD2 | TRBJ2-7
TGTGCCAGCAGCGCCCTAGCGGGGTGGGGCACAGATACGCAGTATTTT | CASSALAGWGTDTQYF | TRBV9 | once | TRBD2 | TRBJ2-3
TGTGGATGGACAGGGGATCTCGACGAGCAGTACTTC | CGWTGDLDEQYF | TRBV13 | . | TRBD1 | TRBJ2-7
TGTGCCAGCAGTTTATTCCAACTAGCGCTAAATGAGCAGTTCTTC | CASSLFQLALNEQFF | TRBV28 | . | TRBD2 | TRBJ2-1
TGTGCCAGCAGCATACAGGGTAGACAAGCGGGAGGATCCTACAATGAGCAGTTCTTC | CASSIQGRQAGGSYNEQFF | TRBV11-2 | once | TRBD2 | TRBJ2-1
TGTGCCAGTAGTTTAGCCGGGACAGCCTCCTACGAGCAGTACTTC | CASSLAGTASYEQYF | TRBV19 | . | TRBD1 | TRBJ2-7